Detailed here is one TCR beta chain. Its specificity is not known. The diagnosis in patients was locally advanced or metastatic urothelial carcinoma. The study collected 1 to 8 samples per patient, pretreatment and on-treatment. The sample comes from a study of PD-L1 blockade in urothelial cancer. At the level of the study: A median around 140,000 T cells were found in blood samples. General study points: Improved survival was predicted by pretreatment blood TCR clonality below the median.

The CDR3 totals 15 residues. The V gene lost 5 bases and the J gene lost 1 base, with 11 bases spanning the gap. Germline loops: CDR1 MNHNS, CDR2 SASEGT. Produced via immunoSEQ multiplex PCR; TCRdb's table is partial and in-frame only. The sample yields 57,000 or so clones, almost 85% seen once. The sequences come from PBMCs, collected around atezolizumab (anti-PD-L1) treatment. This receptor was obtained from a man aged 65 to 79 with urothelial cancer. V usage is TRBV6-1 and J usage is TRBJ1-4, with D unclear. CDR3 DNA: TGTGCCAGCAGTCAAAACCTTAGAACTAATGAAAAACTGTTTTTT. Amino acid sequence: CASSQNLRTNEKLFF.